A selection of T cell receptor beta chains follows, all from one sample in a study of cytomegalovirus exposure and HLA in healthy donors. Here immunoSEQ multiplex PCR was the method, and the copy in TCRdb shows in-frame clones only, minus some. This table holds 100,000 or so clones, roughly 81% found once. Input material: PBMCs. The receptors shown here come from a man aged 40-49 years in good health and CMV-seronegative. Each CDR3 is given with its conserved first and last residue. The D gene is left open where the match is weak. Not all rows give a size; the values are once, few, many and, for expanded clones, a class.

clone size: NA; V gene: TRBV4-3; J gene: TRBJ2-7; D gene: NA; CDR3 DNA: TGCGCCAGCAGCCAAGGTCCGGGTTTCTCTAACGAGTACTTC; CDR3 protein: CASSQGPGFSNEYF
clone size: NA; V gene: TRBV10-3; J gene: TRBJ1-2; D gene: TRBD1; CDR3 DNA: TGTGCCGTAACGGGACAGGGTGGTTATGGCTACACCTTC; CDR3 protein: CAVTGQGGYGYTF
clone size: NA; V gene: TRBV5-4; J gene: TRBJ2-6; D gene: TRBD1; CDR3 DNA: TGTGCCAGCAGCGGACAGGCGAACTCTGGGGCCAACGTCCTGACTTTC; CDR3 protein: CASSGQANSGANVLTF
clone size: NA; V gene: TRBV11-2; J gene: TRBJ2-2; D gene: TRBD2; CDR3 DNA: TGTGCCAGCAGGACTAGCGGGGGGCCTTCGAACACCGGGGAGCTGTTTTTT; CDR3 protein: CASRTSGGPSNTGELFF
clone size: NA; V gene: TRBV6-5; J gene: TRBJ1-1; D gene: NA; CDR3 DNA: TGTGCCAGCAGATACCCGGGACTCCGGGAAGCTTTCTTT; CDR3 protein: CASRYPGLREAFF
clone size: NA; V gene: TRBV10-3; J gene: TRBJ2-7; D gene: NA; CDR3 DNA: TGTGCCACCACCCGGGACTTCTCCTACGAGCAGTACTTC; CDR3 protein: CATTRDFSYEQYF
clone size: NA; V gene: TRBV6-5; J gene: TRBJ1-1; D gene: NA; CDR3 DNA: TGTGCCAGCAGCCGAAGGAGGGTCGCTGAAGCTTTCTTT; CDR3 protein: CASSRRRVAEAFF
clone size: NA; V gene: TRBV2; J gene: TRBJ1-5; D gene: NA; CDR3 DNA: TGTGCCAGCAGGGAGGGGCCCTTAAGCAATCAGCCCCAGCATTTT; CDR3 protein: CASREGPLSNQPQHF
clone size: NA; V gene: TRBV9; J gene: TRBJ1-5; D gene: NA; CDR3 DNA: TGTGCCAGCAGCGTAGGGGGGGTTAGCAATCAGCCCCAGCATTTT; CDR3 protein: CASSVGGVSNQPQHF
clone size: NA; V gene: TRBV6-6; J gene: TRBJ2-1; D gene: NA; CDR3 DNA: TGTGCCAGCAGTTACTCCGACTGGATAGAGCAGTTCTTC; CDR3 protein: CASSYSDWIEQFF
clone size: NA; V gene: TRBV2; J gene: TRBJ2-1; D gene: NA; CDR3 DNA: TGTGCCAGCATGGAGAATGAGCAGTTCTTC; CDR3 protein: CASMENEQFF
clone size: NA; V gene: TRBV7-2; J gene: TRBJ2-6; D gene: TRBD1; CDR3 DNA: TGTGCCAGCAGCTCCACAGGGGGCCGGACTGGGGCCAACGTCCTGACTTTC; CDR3 protein: CASSSTGGRTGANVLTF
clone size: few; V gene: TRBV6-6; J gene: TRBJ2-7; D gene: TRBD1; CDR3 DNA: TGTGCCAGCAGTCGGGACAGGGGCTACGAGCAGTACTTC; CDR3 protein: CASSRDRGYEQYF
clone size: NA; V gene: TRBV6-1; J gene: TRBJ1-5; D gene: NA; CDR3 DNA: TGTGCCAGCAGCTTAGACATTAGCAATCAGCCCCAGCATTTT; CDR3 protein: CASSLDISNQPQHF
clone size: NA; V gene: TRBV27; J gene: TRBJ2-5; D gene: NA; CDR3 DNA: TGTGCCAGCAGCCCAGGTAGTAACCAAGAGACCCAGTACTTC; CDR3 protein: CASSPGSNQETQYF
clone size: few; V gene: TRBV6-5; J gene: TRBJ2-3; D gene: TRBD1; CDR3 DNA: TGTGCCAGCAGTTACCGGGGGACAGGGGCCGATACGCAGTATTTT; CDR3 protein: CASSYRGTGADTQYF
clone size: NA; V gene: TRBV7-9; J gene: TRBJ1-6; D gene: NA; CDR3 DNA: TGTGCCAGCAGCTTAGGTGGGACACCAACCTTGAAATCACCCCTCCACTTT; CDR3 protein: CASSLGGTPTLKSPLHF
clone size: once; V gene: TRBV7-8; J gene: TRBJ2-5; D gene: NA; CDR3 DNA: TGTGCCAGCAGCCCGGCCGGGCAGGGGAAGACCCAGTACTTC; CDR3 protein: CASSPAGQGKTQYF
clone size: few; V gene: TRBV6-1; J gene: TRBJ1-1; D gene: NA; CDR3 DNA: TGTGCCAGTGGACAGCTTACGAACACTGAAGCTTTCTTT; CDR3 protein: CASGQLTNTEAFF
clone size: NA; V gene: TRBV27; J gene: TRBJ2-2; D gene: TRBD2; CDR3 DNA: TGTGCCAGCGGTTTGGCTAGCGGGCCTTCCACCGGGGAGCTGTTTTTT; CDR3 protein: CASGLASGPSTGELFF
clone size: NA; V gene: TRBV7-3; J gene: TRBJ2-1; D gene: TRBD1; CDR3 DNA: TGTGCCAGCAGCTCCGGGACAGGGACCTACAATGAGCAGTTCTTC; CDR3 protein: CASSSGTGTYNEQFF
clone size: once; V gene: TRBV15; J gene: TRBJ2-7; D gene: NA; CDR3 DNA: TGTGCCACCAGCAGAGACAGGGTGAGGTACGAGCAGTACTTC; CDR3 protein: CATSRDRVRYEQYF
clone size: NA; V gene: TRBV6-5; J gene: TRBJ2-1; D gene: TRBD1; CDR3 DNA: TGTGCCAGCAGTTACCGGGGACAGGGTTTAGATGAGCAGTTCTTC; CDR3 protein: CASSYRGQGLDEQFF
clone size: NA; V gene: TRBV4-1; J gene: TRBJ1-1; D gene: NA; CDR3 DNA: TGCGCCAGCAGCCAAGATGTCAGTCGGGTAGGCACTGAAGCTTTCTTT; CDR3 protein: CASSQDVSRVGTEAFF
clone size: NA; V gene: TRBV5-1; J gene: TRBJ2-3; D gene: NA; CDR3 DNA: TGCGCCAGCAGCTTGCGGTCCGGACTAAACACAGATACGCAGTATTTT; CDR3 protein: CASSLRSGLNTDTQYF
clone size: NA; V gene: TRBV15; J gene: TRBJ1-1; D gene: NA; CDR3 DNA: TGTGCCACCAGCAGGGGAGGAAGCACTGAAGCTTTCTTT; CDR3 protein: CATSRGGSTEAFF
clone size: NA; V gene: TRBV14; J gene: TRBJ2-1; D gene: NA; CDR3 DNA: TGTGCCAGCAGCCCCCGGGGGAAGGGGGCGAATGAGCAGTTCTTC; CDR3 protein: CASSPRGKGANEQFF
clone size: NA; V gene: TRBV15; J gene: TRBJ1-2; D gene: NA; CDR3 DNA: TGTGCCACCAGCAGAGAGGGCAGAGATAACTATGGCTACACCTTC; CDR3 protein: CATSREGRDNYGYTF
clone size: NA; V gene: TRBV14; J gene: TRBJ2-7; D gene: NA; CDR3 DNA: TGTGCCAGCAGCCGCTCAGGGTTCTACGAGCAGTACTTC; CDR3 protein: CASSRSGFYEQYF
clone size: NA; V gene: TRBV6-6; J gene: TRBJ2-7; D gene: TRBD1; CDR3 DNA: TGTGCCAGCAGTAAAGGACAGGGACTCTACGAGCAGTACTTC; CDR3 protein: CASSKGQGLYEQYF
clone size: NA; V gene: TRBV5-1; J gene: TRBJ1-1; D gene: NA; CDR3 DNA: TGCGCCAGCAGCCTAGAATTGAACACTGAAGCTTTCTTT; CDR3 protein: CASSLELNTEAFF
clone size: NA; V gene: TRBV10-2; J gene: TRBJ2-3; D gene: NA; CDR3 DNA: TGCGCCAGCAGTTCGGTAGCCACAGATACGCAGTATTTT; CDR3 protein: CASSSVATDTQYF
clone size: few; V gene: TRBV4-3; J gene: TRBJ1-6; D gene: TRBD1; CDR3 DNA: TGCGCCAGCAGCCAAGAAGCGGCAGGGGGCGATTCACCCCTCCACTTT; CDR3 protein: CASSQEAAGGDSPLHF
clone size: NA; V gene: TRBV15; J gene: TRBJ2-5; D gene: NA; CDR3 DNA: TGTGCCACCAGCTCCCGTCTAGGGACCCAGTACTTC; CDR3 protein: CATSSRLGTQYF
clone size: NA; V gene: TRBV5-1; J gene: TRBJ2-1; D gene: TRBD1; CDR3 DNA: TGCGCCAGCAGCTCCGGACAGGGGTTTTCCAATGAGCAGTTCTTC; CDR3 protein: CASSSGQGFSNEQFF
clone size: NA; V gene: TRBV7-2; J gene: TRBJ1-3; D gene: NA; CDR3 DNA: TGTGCCAGCAGCGAGGGGGGGCTCGCGGGAAACACCATATATTTT; CDR3 protein: CASSEGGLAGNTIYF
clone size: NA; V gene: TRBV30; J gene: TRBJ1-4; D gene: TRBD1; CDR3 DNA: TGTGCCTGGAGTGTACTACGGATCGACAGGGGGGCAACTAATGAAAAACTGTTTTTT; CDR3 protein: CAWSVLRIDRGATNEKLFF
clone size: NA; V gene: TRBV7-2; J gene: TRBJ2-1; D gene: NA; CDR3 DNA: TGTGCCAGCAGACATGACAGGCGAAGCTACAATGAGCAGTTCTTC; CDR3 protein: CASRHDRRSYNEQFF
clone size: NA; V gene: TRBV5-4; J gene: TRBJ2-5; D gene: NA; CDR3 DNA: TGTGCCAGCAGCTTGAAGAGGCGGTACCAAGAGACCCAGTACTTC; CDR3 protein: CASSLKRRYQETQYF
clone size: NA; V gene: TRBV7-8; J gene: TRBJ1-3; D gene: TRBD1; CDR3 DNA: TGTGCCAGCAGCTTCCTTCCAGGGGGCTCAGGAAACACCATATATTTT; CDR3 protein: CASSFLPGGSGNTIYF
clone size: NA; V gene: TRBV18; J gene: TRBJ1-2; D gene: NA; CDR3 DNA: TGTGCCAGCTCACTCACAGAGAACTATGGCTACACCTTC; CDR3 protein: CASSLTENYGYTF
clone size: NA; V gene: TRBV9; J gene: TRBJ2-2; D gene: TRBD1; CDR3 DNA: TGTGCCAGCAGCGTCCGGGACAGGGGGCGACGGAACCCCGGGGAGCTGTTTTTT; CDR3 protein: CASSVRDRGRRNPGELFF